One sample yielded the 9 T cell receptor beta chains listed below, sequenced in a study of OX40 agonist ivuxolimab in advanced cancers. The table came from immunoSEQ multiplex PCR; TCRdb's copy has only in-frame clones and leaves some out. The sample lists around 140,000 clones, just over 90% occurring once. The source was CD4+ or CD8+ T cells sorted from blood, collected in a trial of the OX40 agonist ivuxolimab. The receptors come from an adult with an advanced solid tumor such as melanoma, head and neck, liver or kidney cancer.

This chain connects TRBV7-9 to TRBJ1-6; 7 bases agree with TRBD1. Losses at the gene ends were 8 bases for V and 6 bases for J; bases not matched to a gene: 7. The germline V gene has CDR1 SEHNR and CDR2 FQNEAQ (reference sequence). The CDR3 is 14 amino acids. The CDR3 is CASARQGSNSPLHF. As DNA, the CDR3 is TGTGCCAGCGCCCGACAGGGAAGTAATTCACCCCTCCACTTT.

The chain recombines TRBV27 with TRBJ2-2; D is perhaps TRBD1 (5 bases). This CDR3 is 14 amino acids long. From germline, CDR1 is MNHEY and CDR2 SMNVEV (reference sequence). V was shortened by 4 bases and J by 3 bases, with 9 bases between the two germline ends. The CDR3 bases are TGTGCCAGCAGTTGGGCAGGGTACACCGGGGAGCTGTTTTTT. Translating gives CASSWAGYTGELFF.

This chain joins TRBV19 and TRBJ1-2; 8 bases match TRBD1. Losses at the gene ends were 3 bases for V and 1 base for J; bases not matched to a gene: 4. The CDR3 consists of 15 residues. From germline, CDR1 is LNHDA and CDR2 SQIVND (reference sequence). This CDR3 reads CASSIPGQVNYGYTF. The DNA of the CDR3 is TGTGCCAGTAGTATCCCGGGACAGGTTAACTATGGCTACACCTTC.

This rearrangement joins TRBV11-3 to TRBJ2-3; 12 bases map to TRBD1. With 5 bases clipped from V and 11 bases from J, the junction kept 5 bases outside the gene matches. The CDR3 spans 13 residues. Germline CDR1 SGHNT, CDR2 YENEEA. CDR3 residues: CASSGTGGIRQYF. CDR3 nucleotide sequence: TGTGCCAGCAGCGGGACAGGGGGCATCAGGCAGTATTTT.

V gene TRBV21-1 combines with J gene TRBJ2-5. TRBV21-1 is assigned pseudogene status. The CDR3 loop spans 16 amino acids. The CDR3 nucleotides are TGTGCCAGCACCGGGGTCGGGACGCCTTTCCAAGAGACCCAGTACTTC. Translation gives CASTGVGTPFQETQYF.

The CDR3 sequence is CASSSRGYNEQFF. The CDR3 region has the DNA TGTGCCAGTAGTTCCCGTGGATACAATGAGCAGTTCTTC. This chain connects TRBV19 to TRBJ2-1; no clear D. The CDR3 spans 13 residues. With 5 bases removed from V and 4 bases from J, the gap between germline ends came to 9 bases. Germline V gene data show CDR1 as LNHDA and CDR2 as SQIVND (reference sequence).

The DNA of the CDR3 is TGTGCCAGCAGCGTCCCGGGACGAGCGAACACCGGGGAGCTGTTTTTT. Protein sequence: CASSVPGRANTGELFF. This chain connects TRBV25-1 to TRBJ2-2; TRBD1 or TRBD2 may be the D gene (5 bases each). This CDR3 contains 16 residues. Germline-derived CDR1 and CDR2 are MGHDK and SYGVNS. V was pared by 6 bases and J by 0 bases, with 14 bases between.

The J gene is TRBJ1-3, the V gene TRBV7-2; D is ambiguous. Deletions cut 3 bases from V and 7 bases from J, with 10 bases between. The CDR3 is 13 residues long. Germline V gene lookup returns CDR1 SGHTA and CDR2 FQGNSA. The CDR3 sequence: CASSFGRENTIYF. The DNA for the CDR3 is TGTGCCAGCAGCTTCGGGAGGGAGAACACCATATATTTT.

The CDR3 bases are TGTGCCAGCAGCTTAGACCCTGGCAGGGGAGGAGAAAAACTGTTTTTT. This gives the protein CASSLDPGRGGEKLFF. The rearrangement links TRBV5-4 to TRBJ1-4; the D gene is possibly TRBD1 (6 bases). V was shortened by 2 bases and J by 8 bases, with 19 bases between the two germline ends. Germline V gene lookup returns CDR1 SGHNT and CDR2 YYREEE (reference sequence). The CDR3 contains 16 residues.